These 19 T cell receptor beta chains were sequenced from one sample in a study of blood T cell repertoires in COVID-19. Clones were read by immunoSEQ multiplex PCR, and TCRdb kept only the in-frame ones, dropping some. The table records roughly 260,000 clones, around 90% of them present only once. The sequenced sample consisted of PBMCs or T cells enriched from blood (not recorded which). The receptors derive from a young woman with acute COVID-19.

The rearrangement links TRBV7-8 to TRBJ2-5; 7 positions agree with TRBD2. With V trimmed by 5 bases and J by 5 bases, 11 bases remained unmatched. Per germline, CDR1 SGHVS and CDR2 FQNEAQ. The CDR3 runs to 15 residues. The CDR3 coding sequence is TGTGCCAGCAGCCGGCTAGCGGCCCCTCGGGAGACCCAGTACTTC. This sequence encodes CASSRLAAPRETQYF.

The chain links TRBV24-1 to TRBJ1-5, with 9 bases lining up with TRBD1. The CDR3 runs 16 residues. Germline V gene lookup returns CDR1 KGHDR and CDR2 SFDVKD. The V segment lost 7 bases and the J segment 2 bases; nucleotides outside the gene matches: 8. The CDR3: CATRPDRGICNQPQHF. The CDR3, as DNA: TGTGCCACCAGACCCGACAGGGGGATTTGCAATCAGCCCCAGCATTTT.

V gene TRBV27 combines with J gene TRBJ1-2; 7 bases map to TRBD1. CDR1 MNHEY and CDR2 SMNVEV come from the germline V gene (reference sequence). The CDR3 totals 17 residues. The V gene end was trimmed by 0 bases and the J gene end by 2 bases; junction bases not matched to a gene: 9. CDR3 residues: CASSLSLNTQGNYGYTF. The CDR3 DNA is TGTGCCAGCAGTTTATCACTAAATACACAGGGGAACTATGGCTACACCTTC.

This CDR3 reads CASSGSNAGTYGYTF. The CDR3 DNA reads as TGTGCCAGTAGTGGCTCCAATGCAGGGACTTATGGCTACACCTTC. The chain joins TRBV19 to TRBJ1-2; tentatively, D is TRBD1 (5 bases). V was shortened by 5 bases and J by 5 bases, with 18 bases between the two germline ends. This CDR3 spans 15 amino acids. Germline V lookup: CDR1 LNHDA, CDR2 SQIVND (reference sequence).

The chain has TRBV6-1 and TRBJ2-3; weak D call: TRBD1 (5 bases). Between the trimmed V and J ends, which lost 1 base and 0 bases, there was a span of 11 bases. There are 16 residues in the CDR3. Germline-derived CDR1 and CDR2 are MNHNS and SASEGT. CDR3 protein: CASSEGPGISTDTQYF. As DNA, the CDR3 is TGTGCCAGCAGTGAAGGGCCAGGGATTAGCACAGATACGCAGTATTTT.

This rearrangement joins TRBV6-5 to TRBJ1-1; D call uncertain. This CDR3 contains 15 residues. The germline V gene has CDR1 MNHEY and CDR2 SVGAGI. V lost 0 bases and J lost 3, with 11 bases in between. The chain's CDR3 is CASSYSAGMHTEAFF. CDR3 bases: TGTGCCAGCAGTTACTCTGCCGGGATGCACACTGAAGCTTTCTTT.

The chain uses TRBV7-2 and TRBJ1-5; TRBD1 agrees at 8 bases. Germline V gene data show CDR1 as SGHTA and CDR2 as FQGNSA. This CDR3 is 15 amino acids long. The ends lost 7 bases at V and 5 bases at J; junction bases unmatched: 10. In nucleotides, the CDR3 is TGTGCCAGCACCCCGACAGGGGAGCCTGATCAGCCCCAGCATTTT. It yields the protein CASTPTGEPDQPQHF.

The chain uses TRBV7-8 and TRBJ1-1; D may be TRBD1 (5 bases). Germline V gene sequence: CDR1 SGHVS, CDR2 FQNEAQ. Trimming took 1 base from V and 4 from J, leaving 13 bases between them. The CDR3 runs to 15 residues. The CDR3 nucleotides read TGTGCCAGCAGCTTAGGATTTGTGGGGGGCACTGAAGCTTTCTTT. Its translation is CASSLGFVGGTEAFF.

The J gene is TRBJ2-7, the V gene TRBV5-4; 9 bases map to TRBD1. Losses at the gene ends were 5 bases for V and 2 bases for J; bases not matched to a gene: 8. Germline V lookup: CDR1 SGHNT, CDR2 YYREEE (reference sequence). This CDR3 spans 15 amino acids. The CDR3 nucleotides are TGTGCCAGCAGTCCCCCGGACAGGGGCGCCTACGAGCAGTACTTC. It codes for CASSPPDRGAYEQYF.

This chain joins TRBV19 and TRBJ1-6; unclear D gene. Trimming cost V 10 bases and J 5 bases, with 12 bases left between them. Per germline, CDR1 LNHDA and CDR2 SQIVND (reference sequence). The CDR3 length is 13 residues. For the CDR3, the DNA is TGTGCCACCAAGAGCCTGAATAATTCACCCCTCCACTTT. As protein: CATKSLNNSPLHF.

The sample holds a few counts of this clone. V usage is TRBV21-1 and J usage is TRBJ1-3; TRBD1, as called in the table, went unchecked against the DNA. TRBV21-1 is a pseudogene segment. This CDR3 comprises 19 residues. CDR3 amino acids: CASIPFPDRRLFSGNTIYF. CDR3 sequence (DNA): TGTGCCAGCATTCCCTTTCCGGACAGGCGACTTTTCTCTGGAAACACCATATATTTT.

This clone was found once. The rearrangement uses TRBV7-9 and TRBJ2-3; D gene ambiguous. Germline V gene data show CDR1 as SEHNR and CDR2 as FQNEAQ (reference sequence). V dropped 5 bases and J dropped 6 bases, with 21 bases sitting between them. This CDR3 contains 16 residues. This CDR3 is CASSRPQVHLSDTQYF. The CDR3 DNA follows: TGTGCCAGCAGCCGACCGCAGGTACACCTATCCGATACGCAGTATTTT. The full variable domain, completed using reference TRBV7-9 and TRBJ2-3, is DTGVSQNPRHKITKRGQNVTFRCDPISEHNRLYWYRQTLGQGPEFLTYFQNEAQLEKSRLLSDRFSAERPKGSFSTLEIQRTEQGDSAMYLCASSRPQVHLSDTQYFGPGTRLTVL.

V usage is TRBV6-5 and J usage is TRBJ2-5, with D perhaps TRBD2 (5 bases). The CDR3 is 13 residues long. The germline CDR1 and CDR2 sequences are MNHEY and SVGAGI. V was pared by 5 bases and J by 5 bases, with 12 bases between. The CDR3 here is CASSTYSGETQYF. The DNA of the CDR3 is TGTGCCAGCAGTACCTACTCGGGGGAGACCCAGTACTTC.

A word on this clone: One junction end disagrees with the germline gene, perhaps due to a read error. This rearrangement joins TRBV5-1 to TRBJ1-2, with 11 bases that match TRBD1. The CDR3 is made up of 11 amino acids. The germline CDR1 and CDR2 sequences are SGHRS and YFSETQ. The CDR3 sequence: CASSNRDRGSF. The CDR3 DNA reads TGCGCCAGCAGCAACCGGGACAGGGGGTCCTTC.

This clone has a count of ten or more. The genes are TRBV13 and TRBJ2-5, with TRBD1 matching over 9 bases. This CDR3 spans 16 amino acids. The germline V gene has CDR1 PRHDT and CDR2 FYEKMQ (reference sequence). J lost 1 base, V lost 0 bases, and 3 bases had no gene match. CDR3 loop: CASSLGGQGPQETQYF. The CDR3 bases are TGTGCCAGCAGCTTAGGGGGACAGGGCCCCCAAGAGACCCAGTACTTC.

This chain uses TRBV7-9 with TRBJ2-5, with a possible D match to TRBD2 (6 bases). The CDR3 is 15 residues long. Trimming shortened V by 4 bases and J by 5 bases, and 17 bases separated the two germline ends. CDR1 is SEHNR, CDR2 FQNEAQ, per germline (reference sequence). The CDR3 DNA reads as TGTGCCAGCAGCTCCCGGCGGGGCGTGTGGGAGACCCAGTACTTC. This gives the protein CASSSRRGVWETQYF.

The V gene is TRBV2, the J gene TRBJ1-2, with D uncertain. The germline V and J ends were trimmed by 6 bases and 5 bases, with 19 bases remaining between them. The germline CDR1 and CDR2 sequences are SNHLY and FYNNEI. The CDR3 is made up of 15 amino acids. This CDR3 is CASSRRRAQEYGYTF. CDR3 DNA: TGTGCCAGCAGCCGAAGGAGGGCCCAGGAGTATGGCTACACCTTC.

V usage is TRBV24-1 and J usage is TRBJ1-5; D gene unclear. Germline values: CDR1 KGHDR, CDR2 SFDVKD. The CDR3 contains 14 residues. The V end lost 3 bases, the J end lost 0 bases, and 5 bases lay between the germline ends. For the CDR3, the DNA is TGTGCCACCAGTGATGTCTATAGCAATCAGCCCCAGCATTTT. It translates to CATSDVYSNQPQHF.

The chain couples TRBV6-6 to TRBJ1-6; 9 bases fit TRBD1. Losses at the gene ends were 6 bases for V and 6 bases for J; bases not matched to a gene: 6. Germline V gene lookup returns CDR1 MNHNY and CDR2 SVGAGI (reference sequence). This CDR3 contains 15 residues. The CDR3 DNA reads TGTGCCAGCAGGCACCCGGGACAGGGTAATTCACCCCTCCACTTT. As protein: CASRHPGQGNSPLHF.